The 18 T cell receptor beta chains below were found in one sample sequenced in a study of CD8 T cells in ankylosing spondylitis. TCRdb passed the 5' RACE reads through MiXCR, listing each CDR3 protein once. In the table there are fewer than 250,000 distinct CDR3 sequences, 8% to 11% of which are singletons. The source material was blood, either unsorted or a sorted T cell fraction (not recorded which). These receptor sequences come from a male donor with ankylosing spondylitis or in good health (not recorded which).

V and J are TRBV11-2 and TRBJ2-1; D is possibly TRBD1 (5 bases). The length of the CDR3 is 12 residues. The germline gives CDR1 SGHAT, CDR2 FQNNGV. Trimming pared 5 bases from V and 7 bases from J, leaving 9 bases between. The CDR3 reads CASSHSGNEQFF. In nucleotides, the CDR3 is TGTGCCAGCAGCCATTCAGGGAATGAGCAGTTCTTC.

This rearrangement joins TRBV11-3 to TRBJ2-2; D is ambiguous. Trimming left V 7 bases short and J 1 base short, with 10 bases between. Germline CDR1 reads SGHNT; CDR2 reads YENEEA. The CDR3 spans 14 residues. The CDR3 nucleotides are TGTGCCAGCAATTTGCAGATGAACACCGGGGAGCTGTTTTTT. Translated, it gives CASNLQMNTGELFF.

This chain joins TRBV25-1 and TRBJ2-1; TRBD1 matches at 8 bases. Germline trimming cut 1 base from V and 8 bases from J; bases unmatched to any gene: 7. Germline CDR1 is MGHDK and CDR2 is SYGVNS. This CDR3 region has 15 residues. The CDR3, as DNA: TGTGCCAGCAGTGAATGGGAGACAGGGGCCGATGAGCAGTTCTTC. It is translated as CASSEWETGADEQFF.

There are many counts of this clonotype. The chain employs TRBV3-1 and TRBJ2-1, with 11 bases aligning to TRBD2. This CDR3 has 14 residues. V lost 2 bases and J lost 8; bases outside the gene matches: 2. From germline, CDR1 is LGHDT and CDR2 YNNKEL (reference sequence). In DNA form, the CDR3 reads TGTGCCAGCAGCCAAACTAGCGGGAGCCATGAGCAGTTCTTC. It yields the protein CASSQTSGSHEQFF.

The genes are TRBV29-1 and TRBJ1-1; possible D gene TRBD1, 5 bases. CDR3 length equals 11 residues. Trimming took off 6 bases at V and 4 bases at J, with 9 bases between the two ends. Germline V gene data show CDR1 as SQVTM and CDR2 as ANQGSEA. The CDR3 nucleotides are TGCAGCGTACAGGAATCCACTGAAGCTTTCTTT. Protein product: CSVQESTEAFF.

Notes on this clonotype: A much larger clone differs from this one at a single base, so this may be a read error. The chain employs TRBV4-1 and TRBJ2-5; tentative D call: TRBD1 (5 bases). From germline, CDR1 is MGHRA and CDR2 YSYEKL. V was trimmed by 9 bases and J by 8 bases, leaving 22 bases between them. The CDR3 consists of 14 residues. DNA of the CDR3: TGCGCCAGTGCCGATGTACAGGCCTCGGATACCCAGTACTTC. It yields the protein CASADVQASDTQYF.

This clonotype was observed many times. The V and J genes are TRBV6-1 and TRBJ2-1; TRBD2 agrees at 11 bases. Germline V lookup: CDR1 MNHNS, CDR2 SASEGT. CDR3 size: 15 residues. V shed 6 bases, J shed 4 bases, and the junction held 5 bases outside the gene matches. The CDR3 DNA reads as TGTGCCAGCAGCCTAGCGGGGGGCGATTACAATGAGCAGTTCTTC. Protein product: CASSLAGGDYNEQFF.

In this sample, this clonotype turned up many times. The chain has TRBV5-5 and TRBJ2-1, with unresolved D. Between the trimmed V and J ends, which lost 2 bases and 9 bases, there was a span of 18 bases. Germline V lookup: CDR1 SGHKS, CDR2 YYEKEE (reference sequence). CDR3 size: 15 residues. DNA for the CDR3: TGTGCCAGCAGCTTTGGGATAAGACCCGCAGTTGAGCAGTTCTTC. This gives the protein CASSFGIRPAVEQFF.

This clonotype was detected ten times or more. This chain links TRBV4-2 with TRBJ2-2, with a possible D match to TRBD2 (6 bases). CDR1 and CDR2 (germline): LGHNA, YNFKEQ. V gave up 0 bases and J gave up 3 bases, with 14 bases separating them. The CDR3 contains 17 residues. The CDR3 here is CASSQDGARRDTGELFF. The CDR3, as DNA: TGTGCCAGCAGCCAAGATGGGGCTAGGAGGGACACCGGGGAGCTGTTTTTT.

In this sample, this clonotype turned up a few times. The V gene is TRBV7-9, the J gene TRBJ1-2; weak D call: TRBD1 (6 bases). The CDR3 has 16 residues. CDR1 and CDR2 from the germline V gene are SEHNR and FQNEAQ (reference sequence). The V and J ends lost 4 bases and 3 bases respectively, with 18 bases between them. The CDR3 loop reads CASSSQGFGPYYGYTF. In DNA form, the CDR3 reads TGTGCCAGCAGCTCACAGGGTTTTGGTCCCTACTATGGCTACACCTTC.

At least ten counts were recorded for this clonotype. CDR3 bases: TGTGCCACCAGTGACCCGCGGGGGGCTCAAGAGACCCAGTACTTC. Encoded protein: CATSDPRGAQETQYF. The V and J genes are TRBV24-1 and TRBJ2-5, with 8 bases matching TRBD2. CDR3 length: 15 amino acids. Germline trimming cut 4 bases from V and 2 bases from J; bases unmatched to any gene: 5. Germline CDR1 is KGHDR and CDR2 is SFDVKD.

The chain employs TRBV6-1 and TRBJ1-6, with 7 bases that match TRBD1. V was pared by 4 bases and J by 12 bases, with 6 bases of the junction left unmatched. There are 13 residues in the CDR3. Germline loops: CDR1 MNHNS, CDR2 SASEGT. As DNA, the CDR3 is TGTGCCAGCAGTGGGACAGGAGGACGACCCCTCCACTTT. It encodes CASSGTGGRPLHF.

The chain couples TRBV9 to TRBJ1-2, with a weak D call TRBD1 (6 bases). V dropped 4 bases and J dropped 8 bases, with 24 bases sitting between them. The CDR3 contains 16 residues. The germline CDR1 and CDR2 sequences are SGDLS and YYNGEE. The CDR3 sequence is CASSPDGGAILGGYTF. The CDR3 nucleotides are TGTGCCAGCAGCCCCGATGGGGGCGCCATCCTCGGGGGCTACACCTTC.

This clonotype was detected many times. Here the CDR3 DNA reads TGCGCCAGCAGCTTGGGCGGGAGTGATGGCAATGAGCAGTTCTTC. Translation gives CASSLGGSDGNEQFF. The rearrangement links TRBV5-1 to TRBJ2-1; 7 nucleotides match TRBD2. J gave up 6 bases and V 0 bases, and 6 bases lay outside the gene matches. From germline, CDR1 is SGHRS and CDR2 YFSETQ. CDR3 length: 15 residues.

In this sample, this clonotype turned up many times. The genes are TRBV6-5 and TRBJ1-2, with a tentative D call TRBD1 (5 bases). Germline lookup yields CDR1 MNHEY and CDR2 SVGAGI. Between the trimmed V and J ends, which lost 6 bases and 0 bases, there was a span of 11 bases. The CDR3 covers 14 residues. The CDR3 nucleotides are TGTGCCAGCAGCTTAGGACAACCTAACTATGGCTACACCTTC. Translated, it gives CASSLGQPNYGYTF.

This clonotype was recorded at least ten times. The V and J genes are TRBV20-1 and TRBJ2-3; 12 nucleotides line up with TRBD2. Germline CDR1 and CDR2: DFQATT and SNEGSKA (reference sequence). J was trimmed by 4 bases and V by 7 bases; bases with no gene match: 6. The CDR3 consists of 14 residues. Here the CDR3 DNA reads TGCAGTGGTATCGGACTAGCGGGGCCAGATACGCAGTATTTT. Protein: CSGIGLAGPDTQYF.

This clonotype came up many times. V usage is TRBV14 and J usage is TRBJ1-2; maybe TRBD1 (5 bases). This CDR3 is 14 amino acids long. The V gene's germline CDR1 is SGHDN and CDR2 FVKESK. With 5 bases removed from V and 4 bases from J, the gap between germline ends came to 14 bases. DNA of the CDR3: TGTGCCAGCAGCTCTGATCGGGGACGCTATGGCTACACCTTC. It yields the protein CASSSDRGRYGYTF.

This chain's CDR3 is CASSLARERADTQYF. The CDR3 DNA follows: TGTGCCAGCAGCTTAGCGCGGGAGCGCGCAGATACGCAGTATTTT. The chain links TRBV7-2 to TRBJ2-3; the match to TRBD2 covers 7 bases. Germline V lookup: CDR1 SGHTA, CDR2 FQGNSA. The CDR3 is 15 amino acids. Germline trimming cut 0 bases from V and 4 bases from J; bases unmatched to any gene: 4.